A single sample is the source of the 21 T cell receptor beta chains below, sequenced in a study of CD8+ T cells in alopecia areata. In each case, RNA was isolated and then reverse transcribed into cDNA as the sequencing template. Only in-frame clones appear in the TCRdb table, and some are missing; sequencing was by immunoSEQ multiplex PCR. The sample carries under 35,000 clones, about 74% recorded once. Material: NKG2D-low CD8+ T cells sorted from blood. These receptors were taken from a human donor with alopecia areata.

The J gene is TRBJ1-1, the V gene TRBV28, with D possibly being TRBD1 (5 bases). The V and J ends lost 4 bases and 8 bases respectively, with 8 bases between them. The CDR3 is 11 residues long. Germline-derived CDR1 and CDR2 are MDHEN and SYDVKM. The CDR3 nucleotides read TGTGCCAGCAGTTGGGAGGGGGAAGCTTTCTTT. Amino acid sequence: CASSWEGEAFF.

DNA for the CDR3: TGTGCCAGCAGCCAAGATTTTGGCGGGGGGGGCTACGAGCAGTACTTC. This codes for CASSQDFGGGGYEQYF. The chain recombines TRBV4-2 with TRBJ2-7, with 9 bases lining up with TRBD2. Germline CDR1 is LGHNA and CDR2 is YNFKEQ. V shed 0 bases and J 3 bases; nucleotides not matched to a gene: 6. CDR3 length: 16 residues.

The V and J genes are TRBV6-5 and TRBJ1-2; D uncertain. This CDR3 is built from 13 residues. Trimming removed 6 bases from V and 6 bases from J, with 14 bases in between. The germline V gene encodes CDR1 MNHEY and CDR2 SVGAGI. The DNA of the CDR3 is TGTGCCAGCAGACCCGGGGTTGAGGATGGCTACACCTTC. Its protein product is CASRPGVEDGYTF.

This rearrangement joins TRBV5-6 to TRBJ2-5; unclear D gene. Germline V gene data show CDR1 as SGHDT and CDR2 as YYEEEE. The CDR3 is 12 amino acids. Trimming shortened V by 7 bases and J by 1 base, and 8 bases separated the two germline ends. The CDR3 DNA follows: TGTGCCAGCGCTGCAATCCAAGAGACCCAGTACTTC. The encoded protein is CASAAIQETQYF.

The chain is built from TRBV9 and TRBJ1-1; 7 positions match TRBD1. The CDR3 loop spans 14 amino acids. In germline, CDR1 is SGDLS, CDR2 YYNGEE. The V and J ends lost 2 bases and 6 bases, in that order; junction bases with no gene match: 7. In DNA form, the CDR3 reads TGTGCCAGCAGCGTGCGACAGGGTGGGCCTGAAGCTTTCTTT. Translated, it gives CASSVRQGGPEAFF.

The gene calls are TRBV7-7 and TRBJ2-7; 7 bases are shared with TRBD2. The length of the CDR3 is 14 residues. J lost 4 bases, V lost 1 base, and 4 bases had no gene match. The germline CDR1 and CDR2 sequences are SSHAT and FNYEAQ (reference sequence). As DNA, the CDR3 is TGTGCCAGCAGCTTAGGACGGGGGGAGTACGAGCAGTACTTC. Translation: CASSLGRGEYEQYF.

V gene TRBV4-2 combines with J gene TRBJ2-1; TRBD1 agrees at 8 bases. The germline gives CDR1 LGHNA, CDR2 YNFKEQ. Losses at the gene ends were 5 bases for V and 9 bases for J; bases not matched to a gene: 15. This CDR3 is 16 amino acids long. CDR3 sequence: CASSNDDRGPLSEQFF. CDR3 sequence (DNA): TGTGCCAGCAGCAACGATGACAGGGGCCCGCTCAGTGAGCAGTTCTTC.

The chain carries TRBV4-2 and TRBJ2-7; D unresolved. V was pared by 3 bases and J by 0 bases, with 6 bases between. CDR1 and CDR2 from the germline V gene are LGHNA and YNFKEQ. The CDR3 length is 13 residues. This CDR3 reads CASSHGSSYEQYF. Written as DNA, the CDR3 is TGTGCCAGCAGCCACGGCAGCTCCTACGAGCAGTACTTC.

The V call is TRBV2, the J call TRBJ2-1; D gene ambiguous. Trimming removed 4 bases from V and 6 bases from J, with 4 bases in between. Per the germline V gene, CDR1 is SNHLY and CDR2 is FYNNEI. CDR3 length: 11 residues. Written as DNA, the CDR3 is TGTGCCAGCAGTGCCTCCAATGAGCAGTTCTTC. Protein product: CASSASNEQFF. Based on the CDR3 plus reference TRBV2 and TRBJ2-1, the full variable domain is EPEVTQTPSHQVTQMGQEVILRCVPISNHLYFYWYRQILGQKVEFLVSFYNNEISEKSEIFDDQFSVERPDGSNFTLKIRSTKLEDSAMYFCASSASNEQFFGPGTRLTVL.

This clone was observed once. The V gene is TRBV29-1, the J gene TRBJ1-1; D is ambiguous. V lost 5 bases and J lost 1, with 11 bases in between. Germline values: CDR1 SQVTM, CDR2 ANQGSEA. The CDR3 covers 13 residues. CDR3 DNA: TGCAGCGTTACTTATGGTAAGAACACTGAAGCTTTCTTT. Translation gives CSVTYGKNTEAFF.

The chain uses TRBV27 and TRBJ2-1; TRBD2 matches at 8 bases. There are 15 residues in the CDR3. After removal of 2 bases from V and 8 bases from J, the junction contained 8 bases not matched to a gene. From germline, CDR1 is MNHEY and CDR2 SMNVEV (reference sequence). The CDR3 loop reads CASSLNGGAYHEQFF. In DNA form, the CDR3 reads TGTGCCAGCAGTTTAAACGGGGGGGCCTATCATGAGCAGTTCTTC.

The rearrangement uses TRBV19 and TRBJ2-7; possibly TRBD1 for D (6 bases). Looked up from germline, CDR1 is LNHDA and CDR2 is SQIVND (reference sequence). The ends were cut back, 6 bases at V and 3 bases at J, with 15 bases in the middle. The CDR3 totals 14 residues. This chain's CDR3 is CASREGTNFYEQYF. The CDR3 DNA sequence: TGTGCCAGTAGAGAGGGGACAAACTTCTACGAGCAGTACTTC.

The chain couples TRBV27 to TRBJ2-7, with a tentative D call TRBD2 (6 bases). The V and J ends lost 4 bases and 6 bases respectively, with 25 bases between them. The CDR3 length is 17 residues. Germline-derived CDR1 and CDR2 are MNHEY and SMNVEV (reference sequence). CDR3 bases: TGTGCCAGCAGTTGGGACCGCGGGGATCAAACAGGCCTCGAGCAGTACTTC. Encoded protein: CASSWDRGDQTGLEQYF.

This chain joins TRBV29-1 and TRBJ2-7, with 9 positions matching TRBD2. The V segment lost 7 bases and the J segment 3 bases; nucleotides outside the gene matches: 7. Germline CDR1 SQVTM, CDR2 ANQGSEA. The CDR3 runs to 13 residues. This CDR3 is CSAVLAGGYEQYF. The CDR3, as DNA: TGCAGCGCCGTACTAGCGGGCGGCTACGAGCAGTACTTC.

The chain uses TRBV4-2 and TRBJ2-7, with D tentatively TRBD1 (5 bases). Germline lookup yields CDR1 LGHNA and CDR2 YNFKEQ. V lost 5 bases and J 7 bases, leaving 18 bases between the germline ends. CDR3 size: 14 residues. In DNA, the CDR3 is TGTGCCAGCAGCAGGGCCTTGGACACCCCTGAGCAGTACTTC. Translation gives CASSRALDTPEQYF.

Notes on this clone: A much more abundant neighbour one base away suggests this may be a read error. The chain uses TRBV6-4 and TRBJ2-3; 12 nucleotides agree with TRBD2. The germline CDR1 and CDR2 sequences are MRHNA and SNTAGT. The CDR3 is 15 residues long. The CDR3 sequence: CTSSETSGSGDTQYF. The DNA for the CDR3 is TGTACCAGCAGTGAGACTAGCGGGAGCGGAGATACGCAGTATTTT.

V and J are TRBV28 and TRBJ2-1, with D hard to call. The CDR3 consists of 12 residues. Germline lookup yields CDR1 MDHEN and CDR2 SYDVKM. Deletions cut 3 bases from V and 9 bases from J, with 9 bases between. CDR3 coding DNA: TGTGCCAGCAGTTTTCTCGAGACTGAGCAGTTCTTC. Protein product: CASSFLETEQFF.

This chain uses TRBV4-1 with TRBJ2-2; D gene uncertain. Trimming stripped 1 base from V and 6 bases from J, with 9 bases between. The CDR3 runs 14 residues. Germline assignment: CDR1 MGHRA and CDR2 YSYEKL. The CDR3 protein is CASSQATRPGELFF. The DNA of the CDR3 is TGCGCCAGCAGCCAAGCGACCCGCCCCGGGGAGCTGTTTTTT.

This sequence joins TRBV2 and TRBJ2-7, with D possibly being TRBD1 or TRBD2 (5 bases each). The length of the CDR3 is 15 residues. V was trimmed by 3 bases and J by 2 bases, leaving 14 bases between them. Germline V lookup: CDR1 SNHLY, CDR2 FYNNEI. CDR3 loop: CASSDVGQGAYEQYF. CDR3 nucleotide sequence: TGTGCCAGCAGTGATGTGGGTCAGGGAGCCTACGAGCAGTACTTC. Using reference TRBV2 and TRBJ2-7 for the parts outside the CDR3, the full variable domain is EPEVTQTPSHQVTQMGQEVILRCVPISNHLYFYWYRQILGQKVEFLVSFYNNEISEKSEIFDDQFSVERPDGSNFTLKIRSTKLEDSAMYFCASSDVGQGAYEQYFGPGTRLTVT.

This clone showed up just once. V is TRBV5-1 and J is TRBJ2-6; 8 nucleotides match TRBD1. This CDR3 has 18 residues. Per the germline V gene, CDR1 is SGHRS and CDR2 is YFSETQ. Trimming removed 7 bases from V and 2 bases from J; junction bases left unmatched: 14. The CDR3 loop reads CASQSGQGSEAGANVLTF. CDR3 coding DNA: TGCGCCAGCCAATCCGGACAGGGCAGCGAGGCTGGGGCCAACGTCCTGACTTTC.

This clone appeared a few times. The chain uses TRBV19 and TRBJ2-1, with D possibly being TRBD1 or TRBD2 (5 bases each). V was clipped by 8 bases and J by 5 bases, with 10 bases between them. Germline CDR1 LNHDA, CDR2 SQIVND (reference sequence). This CDR3 comprises 12 residues. The CDR3 nucleotides read TGTGCCAGTGGGGACGGTAACAATGAGCAGTTCTTC. Amino acids: CASGDGNNEQFF.